The rows below give T cell receptor beta chains drawn from one sample of a study of vaccination effects on CD4 cells after COVID-19. The protocol was immunoSEQ multiplex PCR, while the TCRdb copy is restricted to in-frame clones and leaves out a portion. Seen here are 25,000 to 30,000 clones, roughly 71% observed once, and the top ten hold about a sixth. Their target antigens are unknown. The material was CD4+ T cells from PBMCs cultured with HCoV-OC43 spike peptides, obtained after COVID-19 vaccination. These receptors were taken from a human donor who received a COVID-19 vaccine. The CDR3 runs from the conserved cysteine through the conserved F or W. The D gene is left open where the match is weak. Size tells how often a clone was seen (once, few, many) or the class of an expanded clone, and some rows leave it out.

.	.	TRBV11-2	TRBJ2-1	TGTGCCAGCAGCCCGACTAGCAATGAGCAGTTCTTC	CASSPTSNEQFF
.	.	TRBV11-2	TRBJ2-1	TGTGCCAGCAGCCCCAGACGTGAGCAGTTCTTC	CASSPRREQFF
.	.	TRBV9	TRBJ2-3	TGTGCCAGCAAGGGGCGGGTGCACACAGATACGCAGTATTTT	CASKGRVHTDTQYF
.	.	TRBV5-6	TRBJ2-5	TGTGCCAGCAGCTTGCACGGAGTGTACCAAGAGACCCAGTACTTC	CASSLHGVYQETQYF
.	.	TRBV29-1	TRBJ2-1	TGCAGCGTCGGACGGTGGGATGAGCAGTTCTTC	CSVGRWDEQFF
.	.	TRBV14	TRBJ1-2	TGTGCCAGCAGCCCCCGATCGGCAGGAAATGGCTACACCTTC	CASSPRSAGNGYTF
.	.	TRBV3-1/TRBV3-2	TRBJ2-2	TGTGCCAGCAGCCAATACAACACCGGGGAGCTGTTTTTT	CASSQYNTGELFF
few	.	TRBV3-1/TRBV3-2	TRBJ2-1	TGTGCCAGCAGTCTAGAAAGGGGGGGGCAGTTCTTC	CASSLERGGQFF
.	.	TRBV7-2	TRBJ2-1	TGTGCCAGCAGCTTAGCTGTGTCTGGGGGTTACAATGAGCAGTTCTTC	CASSLAVSGGYNEQFF
.	.	TRBV5-1	TRBJ1-5	TGCGCCAGCAGTGCTGATGGATATAGCAATCAGCCCCAGCATTTT	CASSADGYSNQPQHF
.	.	TRBV4-1	TRBJ2-4	TGCGCCAGCAGCCAAGAGGGGTCACCTCAAAACATTCAGTACTTC	CASSQEGSPQNIQYF
.	.	TRBV5-6	TRBJ1-1	TGTGCCAGCAGCAGGGGGGGTGAAGCTTTCTTT	CASSRGGEAFF
.	TRBD1	TRBV3-1/TRBV3-2	TRBJ1-1	TGTGCCAGCAGACGACAGGGAGGCACTGAAGCTTTCTTT	CASRRQGGTEAFF
few	.	TRBV5-8	TRBJ2-2	TGTGCCAGCAGCTTGGTCTATACAGGGAGAGGATGGACCGGGGAGCTGTTTTTT	CASSLVYTGRGWTGELFF
.	TRBD2	TRBV10-2	TRBJ2-1	TGCGCCAGCAGTGAGTCGGGGGCTAGCGGGACACTATTGAATGAGCAGTTCTTC	CASSESGASGTLLNEQFF
.	.	TRBV3-1/TRBV3-2	TRBJ1-2	TGTGCCAGCAGCCAAGGAGAGGGGTACTATGGCTACACCTTC	CASSQGEGYYGYTF
.	.	TRBV11-2	TRBJ2-5	TGTGCCAGCAGCTTAATCGGGGGCCCTCTAGAGACCCAGTACTTC	CASSLIGGPLETQYF
.	TRBD1	TRBV13	TRBJ1-2	TGTGCCAGCAGCCCAGACAGGGAGTACTATGGCTACACCTTC	CASSPDREYYGYTF
.	TRBD1	TRBV5-1	TRBJ2-7	TGCGCCAGCAGTTTGCCGGGGACAGGGGGTTGGTCCTACGAGCAGTACTTC	CASSLPGTGGWSYEQYF
.	TRBD1	TRBV6-1	TRBJ1-5	TGTGCCAGCAGTGTAAACCGGGACAGGTCTAATCAGCCCCAGCATTTT	CASSVNRDRSNQPQHF
.	.	TRBV6-4	TRBJ2-6	TGTGCCAGCAGTGACAGGAGCTCTGGGGCCAACGTCCTGACTTTC	CASSDRSSGANVLTF
once	.	TRBV4-1	TRBJ1-1	TGCGCCAGCAGCCAAGATTCCCGGCATCTCATGAACACTGAAGCTTTCTTT	CASSQDSRHLMNTEAFF
.	.	TRBV5-5	TRBJ2-1	TGTGCCAGCAGCTTGAGGGCCGTCGGGCCTGGCTATGAGCAGTTCTTC	CASSLRAVGPGYEQFF
.	TRBD2	TRBV4-2	TRBJ2-7	TGTGCCAGCAGCCAAGACTGGCTAGCGGGAGGTTCCTACGAGCAGTACTTC	CASSQDWLAGGSYEQYF
.	TRBD1	TRBV6-1	TRBJ1-5	TGTGCCAGCAGTGAGGGACAGGGTAGTCAGCCCCAGCATTTT	CASSEGQGSQPQHF
.	.	TRBV4-1	TRBJ1-5	TGCGCCAGCAGCCAAGTAGGAAGCAATCAGCCCCAGCATTTT	CASSQVGSNQPQHF
.	.	TRBV2	TRBJ1-4	TGTGCCAGCACCTTCGGATTAAGGCGAGAACTGTTTTTT	CASTFGLRRELFF
.	TRBD2	TRBV13	TRBJ2-5	TGTGCCAGCAGCTTACGGGGGGGGCTCGAGACCCAGTACTTC	CASSLRGGLETQYF
.	.	TRBV19	TRBJ1-1	TGTGCCAGTAGTCCGTACATGAACACTGAAGCTTTCTTT	CASSPYMNTEAFF
.	.	TRBV18	TRBJ2-7	TGTGCCAGCTCACCATTCGAGGGGTCCGAGCAGTACTTC	CASSPFEGSEQYF
.	.	TRBV2	TRBJ1-6	TGTGCCAGCATATGGCAGGGAAACACACCCCTCCACTTT	CASIWQGNTPLHF
.	.	TRBV19	TRBJ1-6	TGTGCCAGTAATATGGGACGGGGTGATTCACCCTTCCACTTT	CASNMGRGDSPFHF
few	.	TRBV2	TRBJ2-3	TGTGCCAGCAGCGCCATTTCAGATACGCAGTATTTT	CASSAISDTQYF
few	TRBD1	TRBV3-1/TRBV3-2	TRBJ1-6	TGTGCCAGCAGCCGGACAGGGCTTCGATCACCCCTCCACTTT	CASSRTGLRSPLHF
.	TRBD2	TRBV9	TRBJ2-5	TGTGCCAGCAGCGTAGTTGAGCGGGACTCCGGTTTGGAGACCCAGTACTTC	CASSVVERDSGLETQYF
.	TRBD1	TRBV27	TRBJ1-2	TGTGCCAGCAGGGGGACAGTAGGGGGCTACACCTTC	CASRGTVGGYTF
.	TRBD1	TRBV6-5	TRBJ1-6	TGTGCCAGCAGTTACGAGAGGGGGCCCTATAATTCACCCCTCCACTTT	CASSYERGPYNSPLHF
.	.	TRBV29-1	TRBJ1-4	TGCAGCGTTGATCAGCAGGGTAGCGGGAAACTGTTTTTT	CSVDQQGSGKLFF
.	.	TRBV23-1	TRBJ1-1	TGCGCCAGCAGTCAAAGCTCAGGGAATCCCGTCATGAACACTGAAGCTTTCTTT	CASSQSSGNPVMNTEAFF
.	.	TRBV18	TRBJ1-5	TGTGCCAGCTCCCCAGGACAGAGCAATCAGCCCCAGCATTTT	CASSPGQSNQPQHF
.	.	TRBV6-2/TRBV6-3	TRBJ2-5	TGTGCCAGCAGTGGCAGCAGATTCCAAGAGACCCAGTACTTC	CASSGSRFQETQYF
.	.	TRBV24-1	TRBJ2-1	TGTGCCACCAGTGATTCTCCCCTCGGAAGTCCCGGGGTGAATGAGCAGTTCTTC	CATSDSPLGSPGVNEQFF
.	.	TRBV5-1	TRBJ2-1	TGCGCCAGCAGCTGGGACGGAGGGGATGAGCAGTTCTTC	CASSWDGGDEQFF
.	.	TRBV7-9	TRBJ2-3	TGTGCCAGCAGTTTTGGGGACGGGAGCACAGATACGCAGTATTTT	CASSFGDGSTDTQYF
.	TRBD1	TRBV5-1	TRBJ2-7	TGCGCCAGCAGTTGGACAGGGTCGGGCTACGAGCAGTACTTC	CASSWTGSGYEQYF
.	.	TRBV5-4	TRBJ1-2	TGTGCCAGCAGCTTCACACAGGGAGACTATGGCTACACCTTC	CASSFTQGDYGYTF
.	.	TRBV6-5	TRBJ1-5	TGTGCCAGCAGTTACGCGGGGGAACAGCCCCAGCATTTT	CASSYAGEQPQHF
.	TRBD2	TRBV5-1	TRBJ2-3	TGCGCCAGCAGCTTGGGACTAGCGGGAGGGCCGTACACAGATACGCAGTATTTT	CASSLGLAGGPYTDTQYF
.	.	TRBV7-9	TRBJ1-6	TGTGCCAGCAGCTCACAGGGTGACAATTCACCCCTCCACTTT	CASSSQGDNSPLHF
.	.	TRBV3-1/TRBV3-2	TRBJ1-1	TGTGCCAGCAGCACGAGACAAACGGACACTGAAGCTTTCTTT	CASSTRQTDTEAFF
.	.	TRBV6-2/TRBV6-3	TRBJ1-6	TGTGCCAGCAGTCACGGAATACCTGCTTCACCCCTCCACTTT	CASSHGIPASPLHF
.	.	TRBV29-1	TRBJ2-3	TGCAGCGTACGGACAACCCCTAGCACAGATACGCAGTATTTT	CSVRTTPSTDTQYF
.	TRBD2	TRBV9	TRBJ2-3	TGTGCCAGCAGCGTAGGACTAGCGGGGTCTAGCACAGATACGCAGTATTTT	CASSVGLAGSSTDTQYF
once	.	TRBV7-2	TRBJ2-1	TGTGCCAGCAGCCTAGGGTACGGCTCCTACAATGAGCAGTTCTTC	CASSLGYGSYNEQFF
.	.	TRBV3-1/TRBV3-2	TRBJ2-5	TGTGCCAGCAGCCAATCGGTACGGATACAAGAGACCCAGTACTTC	CASSQSVRIQETQYF